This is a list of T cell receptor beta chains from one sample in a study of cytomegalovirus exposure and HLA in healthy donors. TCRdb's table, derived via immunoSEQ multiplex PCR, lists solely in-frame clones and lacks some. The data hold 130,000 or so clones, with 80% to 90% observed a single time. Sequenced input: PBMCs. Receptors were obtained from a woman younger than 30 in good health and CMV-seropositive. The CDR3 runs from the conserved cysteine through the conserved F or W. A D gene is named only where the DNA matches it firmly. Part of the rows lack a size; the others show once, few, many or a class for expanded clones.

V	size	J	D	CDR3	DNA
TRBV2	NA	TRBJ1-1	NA	CARLDTEAFF	TGTGCCAGACTGGACACTGAAGCTTTCTTT
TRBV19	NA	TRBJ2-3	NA	CASRTTVTDTQYF	TGTGCCAGCCGGACGACAGTCACAGATACGCAGTATTTT
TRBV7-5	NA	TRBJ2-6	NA	CVRSLGQTGANVLTF	TGTGTCAGAAGCTTGGGACAAACCGGGGCCAACGTCCTGACTTTC
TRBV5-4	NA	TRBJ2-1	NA	CASSLEFGVNYNEQFF	TGTGCCAGCAGCTTGGAATTCGGGGTGAACTACAATGAGCAGTTCTTC
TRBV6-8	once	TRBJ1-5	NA	CASKGEGQDRNQPQHF	TGTGCCAGCAAAGGAGAGGGTCAGGACCGCAATCAGCCCCAGCATTTT
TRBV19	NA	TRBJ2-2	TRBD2	CASSQQGGLAGPAGGELFF	TGTGCCAGTAGTCAACAAGGTGGGCTAGCGGGTCCGGCAGGCGGGGAGCTGTTTTTT
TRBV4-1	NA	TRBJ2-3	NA	CASSQGPGGTSTDTQYF	TGCGCCAGCAGCCAAGGGCCCGGGGGAACTAGCACAGATACGCAGTATTTT
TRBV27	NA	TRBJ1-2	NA	CASRLNLNYGYTF	TGTGCCAGCAGGTTAAACCTAAACTATGGCTACACCTTC
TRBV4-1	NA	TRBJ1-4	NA	CASSHIPDGVTNEKLFF	TGCGCCAGCAGCCATATTCCGGACGGGGTAACTAATGAAAAACTGTTTTTT
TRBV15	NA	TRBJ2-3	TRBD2	CATSRDREGGPDTQYF	TGTGCCACCAGCAGAGACAGGGAGGGCGGACCAGATACGCAGTATTTT
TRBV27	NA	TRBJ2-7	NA	CASSLFDSSYEQYF	TGTGCCAGCAGTTTATTCGACAGCAGCTACGAGCAGTACTTC
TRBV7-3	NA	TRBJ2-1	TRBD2	CASSLGGGGEQFF	TGTGCCAGCAGCTTAGGCGGGGGAGGTGAGCAGTTCTTC
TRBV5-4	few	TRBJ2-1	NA	CASSDGTFHNEQFF	TGTGCCAGCAGCGATGGGACATTTCACAATGAGCAGTTCTTC
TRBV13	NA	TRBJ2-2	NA	CASHRAGSSTGELFF	TGTGCCAGCCACCGCGCGGGTAGTAGCACCGGGGAGCTGTTTTTT
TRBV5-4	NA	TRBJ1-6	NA	CASSSNQGLDSPLHF	TGTGCCAGCAGCTCAAACCAGGGATTGGATTCACCCCTCCACTTT
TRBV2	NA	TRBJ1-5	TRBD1	CASSDTGDQPQHF	TGTGCCAGCAGTGATACAGGGGATCAGCCCCAGCATTTT
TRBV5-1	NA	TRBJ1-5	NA	CASSLGADQPQHF	TGCGCCAGCAGCTTAGGGGCAGATCAGCCCCAGCATTTT
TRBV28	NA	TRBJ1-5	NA	CASTAGLNQPQHF	TGTGCCAGCACCGCAGGCCTCAATCAGCCCCAGCATTTT
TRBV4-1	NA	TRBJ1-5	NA	CASSQEPGGGRPQHF	TGCGCCAGCAGCCAAGAACCCGGGGGAGGACGGCCCCAGCATTTT
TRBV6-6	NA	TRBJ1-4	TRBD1	CASSKPTGVEVFF	TGTGCCAGCAGTAAACCGACAGGGGTCGAGGTGTTTTTT
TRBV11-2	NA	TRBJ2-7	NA	CASRNFLLDYEQYF	TGTGCCAGCAGAAACTTCTTACTCGACTACGAGCAGTACTTC
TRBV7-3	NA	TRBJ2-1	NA	CASSSMGTSYNEQFF	TGTGCCAGCAGCTCCATGGGCACCTCCTACAATGAGCAGTTCTTC
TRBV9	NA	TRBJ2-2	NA	CASSVDSGGELFF	TGTGCCAGCAGCGTAGATTCCGGCGGGGAGCTGTTTTTT
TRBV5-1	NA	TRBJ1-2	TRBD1	CASSLQGADGYTF	TGCGCCAGCAGCTTGCAGGGGGCGGATGGCTACACCTTC
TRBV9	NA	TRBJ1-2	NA	CASSVAVNYGYTF	TGTGCCAGCAGCGTAGCAGTTAACTATGGCTACACCTTC
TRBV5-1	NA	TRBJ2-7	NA	CASSLAAEGYEQYF	TGCGCCAGCAGCTTGGCGGCAGAGGGCTACGAGCAGTACTTC
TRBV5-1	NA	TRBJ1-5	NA	CASSTQLGGQPQHF	TGCGCCAGCAGCACACAATTAGGCGGACAGCCCCAGCATTTT
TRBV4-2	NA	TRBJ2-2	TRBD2	CASSQDYGGVFTGELFF	TGTGCCAGCAGCCAAGATTATGGGGGGGTCTTCACCGGGGAGCTGTTTTTT
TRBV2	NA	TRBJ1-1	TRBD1	CASRRTGQANTEAFF	TGTGCCAGCCGAAGAACCGGACAGGCGAACACTGAAGCTTTCTTT
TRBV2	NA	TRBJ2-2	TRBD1	CASTGTGQGFTGELFF	TGTGCCAGCACGGGCACTGGACAGGGTTTCACCGGGGAGCTGTTTTTT
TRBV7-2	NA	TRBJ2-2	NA	CASSFPSAGGELFF	TGTGCCAGCAGCTTTCCTAGCGCCGGCGGGGAGCTGTTTTTT
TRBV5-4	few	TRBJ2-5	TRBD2	CASRGLAAETQYF	TGTGCCAGCCGGGGACTAGCTGCGGAGACCCAGTACTTC
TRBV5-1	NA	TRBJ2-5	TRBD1	CASRLQGPQETQYF	TGCGCCAGCAGATTACAGGGGCCCCAAGAGACCCAGTACTTC
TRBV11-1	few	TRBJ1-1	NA	CASSFDGGWTEAFF	TGTGCCAGCAGCTTTGATGGGGGGTGGACTGAAGCTTTCTTT
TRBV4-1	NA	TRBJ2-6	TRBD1	CASKSPGQGSGANVLTF	TGCGCCAGCAAGTCCCCGGGACAGGGGTCCGGGGCCAACGTCCTGACTTTC
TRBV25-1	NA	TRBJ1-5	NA	CASSESRTGISSDQPQHF	TGTGCCAGCAGTGAATCAAGAACCGGGATTTCATCGGATCAGCCCCAGCATTTT
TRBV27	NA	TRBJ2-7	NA	CASSQAGGSYEQYF	TGTGCCAGCAGTCAGGCCGGGGGCTCCTACGAGCAGTACTTC
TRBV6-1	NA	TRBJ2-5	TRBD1	CASRGRDRAQETQYF	TGTGCCAGCAGAGGAAGGGACAGGGCCCAAGAGACCCAGTACTTC
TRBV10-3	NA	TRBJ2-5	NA	CAISESSLAGLQETQYF	TGTGCCATCAGTGAGTCCAGTCTCGCGGGCCTCCAAGAGACCCAGTACTTC
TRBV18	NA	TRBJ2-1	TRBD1	CASSPPQRQGYNEQFF	TGTGCCAGCTCACCACCGCAGAGACAGGGATACAATGAGCAGTTCTTC
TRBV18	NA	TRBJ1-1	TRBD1	CASSNRGGRNTEAFF	TGTGCCAGCTCAAATCGAGGGGGCAGAAACACTGAAGCTTTCTTT
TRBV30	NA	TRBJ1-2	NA	CAWSGGAAINYGYTF	TGTGCCTGGAGTGGCGGGGCAGCCATTAACTATGGCTACACCTTC
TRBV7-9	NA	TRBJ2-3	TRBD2	CASSLAQGTSGGFGDTQYF	TGTGCCAGCAGCTTAGCGCAAGGGACTAGCGGGGGGTTCGGAGATACGCAGTATTTT
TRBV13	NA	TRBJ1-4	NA	CASSLGSRGNEKLFF	TGTGCCAGCAGCTTAGGATCTAGGGGTAATGAAAAACTGTTTTTT
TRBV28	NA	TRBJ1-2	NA	CASSLSGDGGYTF	TGTGCCAGCAGTTTGTCGGGGGACGGTGGCTACACCTTC
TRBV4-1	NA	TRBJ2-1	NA	CASSLRDTYNEQFF	TGCGCCAGCAGCCTCCGGGACACCTACAATGAGCAGTTCTTC
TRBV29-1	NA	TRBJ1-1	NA	CSVEEGGQNTEAFF	TGCAGCGTTGAAGAAGGCGGACAAAACACTGAAGCTTTCTTT
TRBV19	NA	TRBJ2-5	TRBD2	CASSLGTSELATQYF	TGTGCCAGTAGTCTTGGGACTAGCGAGCTTGCCACCCAGTACTTC
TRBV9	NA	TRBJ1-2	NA	CASCRGTSRILNYGYTF	TGTGCCAGCTGCCGGGGTACTTCAAGAATCCTTAACTATGGCTACACCTTC
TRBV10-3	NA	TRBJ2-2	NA	CATGVEGRTGELFF	TGTGCCACCGGGGTTGAAGGAAGGACCGGGGAGCTGTTTTTT
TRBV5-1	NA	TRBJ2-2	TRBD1	CASKGAVNTGELFF	TGCGCCAGCAAGGGGGCCGTGAACACCGGGGAGCTGTTTTTT
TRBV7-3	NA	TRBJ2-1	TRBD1	CASSFPGTGGANEQFF	TGTGCCAGCAGCTTTCCCGGGACAGGGGGTGCGAATGAGCAGTTCTTC
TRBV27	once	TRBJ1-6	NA	CASSLDRGSPLHF	TGTGCCAGCAGTTTAGATCGGGGTTCACCCCTCCACTTT
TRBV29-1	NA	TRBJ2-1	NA	CRVGGPYNEQFF	TGCAGGGTGGGGGGACCCTACAATGAGCAGTTCTTC
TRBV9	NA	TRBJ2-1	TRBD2	CASSPRTSPNEQFF	TGTGCCAGCAGCCCAAGGACTAGCCCCAATGAGCAGTTCTTC
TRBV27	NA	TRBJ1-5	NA	CASSLGGSNQPQHF	TGTGCCAGCAGTTTGGGGGGAAGCAATCAGCCCCAGCATTTT
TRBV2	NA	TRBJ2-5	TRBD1	CASTGGLQETQYF	TGTGCCAGCACAGGGGGCCTCCAAGAGACCCAGTACTTC
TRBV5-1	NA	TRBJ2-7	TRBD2	CASSLVPSGGAYEQYF	TGCGCCAGCAGCTTGGTGCCTAGCGGGGGGGCCTACGAGCAGTACTTC
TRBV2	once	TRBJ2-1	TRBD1	CASSAPDRGEQFF	TGTGCCAGCAGCGCACCGGACAGGGGTGAGCAGTTCTTC